The 9 T cell receptor beta chains presented below share a single source sample, sequenced in a study of T-cell memory formation after mild COVID-19. Each CDR3 protein is one row after TCRdb ran MiXCR on the 5' RACE reads. The table shows hundreds of thousands of distinct CDR3 sequences, with roughly 21% occurring only once. Input material: PBMCs or a T cell subset sorted from them (not recorded which). Every receptor here comes from an adult woman who had mild COVID-19 (a few samples of this study predate the infection). Cell type and time point are not known.

On this clonotype: At one boundary the junction diverges from the germline segment, which might be a read error. This rearrangement joins TRBV9 to TRBJ2-2, with D maybe TRBD1 (5 bases). The CDR3 spans 15 residues. Germline V lookup: CDR1 SGDLS, CDR2 YYNGEE. CDR3: CASGVMGLGTGELFF. CDR3 nucleotide sequence: TGTGCCAGCGGCGTCATGGGGCTCGGCACCGGGGAGCTGTTTTTT.

This clonotype occurred a few times. V gene TRBV11-2 combines with J gene TRBJ2-7, with 10 bases that match TRBD2. The CDR3 consists of 14 residues. Germline CDR1 SGHAT, CDR2 FQNNGV. The J segment lost 6 bases and the V segment lost 4 bases, leaving 6 bases of the junction unmatched. DNA for the CDR3: TGTGCCAGCAGCTCAGGGACTAGCGCACTCGAGCAGTACTTC. Its translation is CASSSGTSALEQYF. The full variable domain, rest sourced from reference TRBV11-2 and TRBJ2-7, is EAGVAQSPRYKIIEKRQSVAFWCNPISGHATLYWYQQILGQGPKLLIQFQNNGVVDDSQLPKDRFSAERLKGVDSTLKIQPAKLEDSAVYLCASSSGTSALEQYFGPGTRLTVT.

This clonotype was counted a few times. This chain uses TRBV7-9 with TRBJ2-1; no firm D call. Germline values: CDR1 SEHNR, CDR2 FQNEAQ (reference sequence). Trimming cost V 0 bases and J 7 bases, with 16 bases left between them. CDR3 length equals 16 residues. For the CDR3, the DNA is TGTGCCAGCAGCTTAGCGGCAGGCACTTACGGAAATGAGCAGTTCTTC. This codes for CASSLAAGTYGNEQFF.

This clonotype occurred many times. The chain recombines TRBV20-1 with TRBJ1-1; TRBD1 aligns across 9 bases. V lost 3 bases to trimming and J lost 3 bases; unmatched junction nucleotides: 8. The CDR3 is made up of 15 amino acids. Looked up from germline, CDR1 is DFQATT and CDR2 is SNEGSKA (reference sequence). DNA of the CDR3: TGCAGTGCTAGGCCCGCCGACAGGGGGGACACTGAAGCTTTCTTT. Its translation: CSARPADRGDTEAFF.

This clonotype has ten or more counts. The chain couples TRBV3-1 to TRBJ2-1; maybe TRBD1 (6 bases). This CDR3 region has 14 residues. The V gene lost 1 base and the J gene lost 9 bases, with 13 bases spanning the gap. The germline CDR1 and CDR2 sequences are LGHDT and YNNKEL (reference sequence). This CDR3 is CASSQVTGWGEQFF. In DNA, the CDR3 is TGTGCCAGCAGCCAAGTAACAGGGTGGGGTGAGCAGTTCTTC.

A single count supports this clonotype. This chain joins TRBV9 and TRBJ1-5, with unresolved D. Trimming shortened V by 1 base and J by 9 bases, and 2 bases separated the two germline ends. The CDR3 is 10 residues long. Looked up from germline, CDR1 is SGDLS and CDR2 is YYNGEE. CDR3: CASSVRPQHF. CDR3 sequence (DNA): TGTGCCAGCAGCGTAAGGCCCCAGCATTTT.

The genes are TRBV24-1 and TRBJ2-2; D is unresolved. The CDR3 covers 15 residues. Trimming removed 3 bases at V and 3 bases at J, with 10 bases between. Germline V gene data show CDR1 as KGHDR and CDR2 as SFDVKD. The chain's CDR3 is CATSDAGTHTGELFF. The CDR3 DNA reads TGTGCCACCAGTGATGCCGGCACACACACCGGGGAGCTGTTTTTT.

This sequence joins TRBV5-1 and TRBJ2-7; a possible D gene is TRBD1 (7 bases). The CDR3 is 16 residues long. V dropped 4 bases and J dropped 5 bases, with 22 bases sitting between them. The germline gives CDR1 SGHRS, CDR2 YFSETQ. CDR3 coding DNA: TGCGCCAGCAGCGCAGGAGGAGGAGGGGGCGAGGACGAGCAGTACTTC. Its translation: CASSAGGGGGEDEQYF.

This clonotype came up a few times. This chain joins TRBV7-9 and TRBJ2-7, with 8 bases identical to TRBD1. Germline V CDR1 and CDR2: SEHNR, FQNEAQ (reference sequence). Trimming took 8 bases from V and 10 from J; bases not matched to a gene: 13. The CDR3 covers 13 residues. CDR3 loop: CASGWTGNAQQYF. The CDR3 nucleotides read TGTGCCAGCGGCTGGACAGGGAACGCGCAACAGTACTTC.